This T cell receptor (beta chain) was found in a study of cytomegalovirus exposure and HLA in healthy donors. Study results and limitations: In a later analysis, most CMV-associated TCR beta chains appeared HLA-restricted. The authors later found HLA-associated TCR beta chains more clonally expanded than equally common others. Donors belonging to an Asian-associated ancestry cluster reportedly showed fewer N-insertions in productive TCRs than the 666-donor mean, according to what a later analysis found.

This CDR3 is built from 15 residues. J gave up 7 bases and V 7 bases, and 11 bases lay outside the gene matches. Germline assignment: CDR1 MDHEN and CDR2 SYDVKM. The PCR employed 60 Vbeta primers together with 13 Jbeta primers. Clones were sequenced by immunoSEQ multiplex PCR, and TCRdb holds only the in-frame ones, with some missing. This table has around 67,000 clones, approximately 60% appearing once. Comment on this clone: What it binds is unknown.

V gene TRBV28 combines with J gene TRBJ1-5; 9 nucleotides line up with TRBD1. The material sequenced was PBMCs. This clonotype was obtained from a woman in her fifties or sixties in good health and CMV-seronegative. Here the CDR3 DNA reads TGTGCCAGCACCGCGGGCCGACAGGGGGGCCAGCCCCAGCATTTT. Its translation: CASTAGRQGGQPQHF.